Listed here are 20 T cell receptor beta chains from one sample, sequenced in a study of T-cell memory formation after mild COVID-19 (dated by TCRdb to the early 2020s). The library was produced with 5' RACE. TCRdb names Illumina NovaSeq 6000 as the instrument used. TCRdb ran its own pipeline on the public reads, namely fastp trimming at Q25 and MiXCR clone calling, and kept in-frame beta chains. Each record represents a unique CDR3 protein, reported with the most common genes and DNA among its rows. For this sample the table gives about 200,000 distinct CDR3 sequences, of which 15% to 20% were detected only once. Roughly 2.4% of the sample comes from the top ten. Material for sequencing was PBMCs or a T cell subset sorted from them (not recorded which). The receptors were gathered from an adult woman who had mild COVID-19 (a few samples of this study predate the infection). The sample titles of this study are shuffled in the database, so cell type and time point are left out; the donor was told from shared clones.

This clonotype has just a few counts. The V and J genes are TRBV20-1 and TRBJ2-5; the D gene is possibly TRBD2 (6 bases). The V end lost 3 bases, the J end lost 5 bases, and 16 bases lay between the germline ends. The V gene's germline CDR1 is DFQATT and CDR2 SNEGSKA (reference sequence). The length of the CDR3 is 14 residues. The CDR3 reads CSASSRGRAETQYF. The CDR3 DNA sequence: TGCAGTGCTAGCTCGCGGGGACGGGCTGAGACCCAGTACTTC.

In this sample, this clonotype turned up many times. This chain joins TRBV11-2 and TRBJ2-1; D ambiguous. The CDR3 spans 11 residues. V was cut by 4 bases and J by 14 bases, with 12 bases left in between. Germline CDR1 and CDR2: SGHAT and FQNNGV. CDR3 sequence (DNA): TGTGCCAGCAGCTCGGGCCCCGTGGAGTTCTTC. The encoded protein is CASSSGPVEFF. Drawing the rest from reference TRBV11-2 and TRBJ2-1, the complete variable domain is EAGVAQSPRYKIIEKRQSVAFWCNPISGHATLYWYQQILGQGPKLLIQFQNNGVVDDSQLPKDRFSAERLKGVDSTLKIQPAKLEDSAVYLCASSSGPVEFFGPGTRLTVL.

The V and J genes are TRBV2 and TRBJ1-1; the match to TRBD1 covers 9 bases. The CDR3 is 14 amino acids. CDR1 is SNHLY and CDR2 is FYNNEI in the germline V gene. J gave up 4 bases and V 6 bases, and 6 bases lay outside the gene matches. In DNA form, the CDR3 reads TGTGCCAGCAGAGGACAGGGGATAGCCACTGAAGCTTTCTTT. Translated: CASRGQGIATEAFF.

The genes are TRBV10-3 and TRBJ2-1; 11 nucleotides match TRBD1. The J segment lost 8 bases and the V segment lost 6 bases, leaving 3 bases of the junction unmatched. The CDR3 runs 13 residues. Germline V lookup: CDR1 ENHRY, CDR2 SYGVKD. The CDR3 nucleotides are TGTGCCATCAGAGGACAGGGGGCTGATGAGCAGTTCTTC. This sequence encodes CAIRGQGADEQFF.

The chain combines TRBV7-3 with TRBJ2-7; maybe TRBD2 (5 bases). Trimming stripped 5 bases from V and 4 bases from J, with 12 bases between. CDR1 is SGHTA and CDR2 is FQGTGA in the germline V gene. The CDR3 runs 13 residues. The CDR3 loop is CASSVEAEYEQYF. As DNA, the CDR3 is TGTGCCAGCAGCGTGGAAGCGGAGTACGAGCAGTACTTC.

This clonotype was recorded at least ten times. The chain's CDR3 is CASSVLGPTNTEAFF. The DNA for the CDR3 is TGCGCCAGCAGCGTGCTCGGACCGACGAACACTGAAGCTTTCTTT. The rearrangement uses TRBV5-1 and TRBJ1-1; D remains ambiguous. CDR3 length: 15 residues. Germline lookup yields CDR1 SGHRS and CDR2 YFSETQ. The V gene lost 4 bases and the J gene lost 1 base, with 14 bases spanning the gap. Full variable domain (missing parts from reference TRBV5-1 and TRBJ1-1): KAGVTQTPRYLIKTRGQQVTLSCSPISGHRSVSWYQQTPGQGLQFLFEYFSETQRNKGNFPGRFSGRQFSNSRSEMNVSTLELGDSALYLCASSVLGPTNTEAFFGQGTRLTVV.

The gene calls are TRBV4-2 and TRBJ2-1; 11 positions match TRBD2. The CDR3 has 20 amino acids. Trimming removed 3 bases from V and 2 bases from J; junction bases left unmatched: 15. The germline V gene has CDR1 LGHNA and CDR2 YNFKEQ. In DNA, the CDR3 is TGTGCCAGCAGCCATTTCTCCGGGACTAGCGGCCTCACCGCCTACAATGAGCAGTTCTTC. It translates to CASSHFSGTSGLTAYNEQFF.

The chain carries TRBV2 and TRBJ2-5, with D uncertain. Trimming stripped 7 bases from V and 3 bases from J, with 6 bases between. This CDR3 has 11 amino acids. Germline CDR1 and CDR2: SNHLY and FYNNEI. As DNA, the CDR3 is TGTGCCAGCATTCTGAAAGAGACCCAGTACTTC. It encodes CASILKETQYF.

The chain is built from TRBV4-1 and TRBJ1-1, with 9 bases that match TRBD1. The germline CDR1 and CDR2 sequences are MGHRA and YSYEKL. Losses at the gene ends were 3 bases for V and 4 bases for J; bases not matched to a gene: 3. This CDR3 has 14 amino acids. In nucleotides, the CDR3 is TGCGCCAGCAGCCAGATGGACAGGGGCACTGAAGCTTTCTTT. Protein product: CASSQMDRGTEAFF.

This chain connects TRBV12-3 or TRBV12-4 to TRBJ1-1, with unresolved D. Trimming left V 5 bases short and J 0 bases short, with 19 bases between. The CDR3 contains 17 residues. The CDR3 nucleotides read TGTGCCAGCAGTCCGACACTCTTCGGGGAAGTGAACACTGAAGCTTTCTTT. Residues: CASSPTLFGEVNTEAFF.

The V and J genes are TRBV7-2 and TRBJ2-3; D possibly matches TRBD1 or TRBD2 (6 bases each). This CDR3 is 16 amino acids long. The V gene's germline CDR1 is SGHTA and CDR2 FQGNSA. V was cut by 5 bases and J by 6 bases, with 21 bases left in between. The CDR3 nucleotides are TGTGCCAGCAGCCGCGGAGGGGGGTCCTTTTCCGATACGCAGTATTTT. As protein: CASSRGGGSFSDTQYF.

The genes are TRBV12-3 or TRBV12-4 and TRBJ2-1; D unresolved. The germline V and J ends were trimmed by 4 bases and 7 bases, with 11 bases remaining between them. The CDR3 is 13 amino acids. The CDR3 sequence: CASSSTLLNEQFF. CDR3 DNA sequence: TGTGCCAGCAGTTCGACTTTGTTGAATGAGCAGTTCTTC.

The rearrangement joins TRBV12-3 or TRBV12-4 to TRBJ1-5; D unclear. This CDR3 spans 13 amino acids. Trimming pared 0 bases from V and 3 bases from J, leaving 3 bases between. In nucleotides, the CDR3 is TGTGCCAGCAGTTTAGCCACCAATCAGCCCCAGCATTTT. The encoded protein is CASSLATNQPQHF.

This chain links TRBV5-1 with TRBJ2-3; D may be TRBD1 or TRBD2 (6 bases each). The CDR3 totals 16 residues. V lost 5 bases to trimming and J lost 3 bases, with 19 bases between them. Germline CDR1 SGHRS, CDR2 YFSETQ. The CDR3 bases are TGCGCCAGCAGTACGGGGGCCCGTCAGGGAACAGATACGCAGTATTTT. This encodes CASSTGARQGTDTQYF.

Remarks on this clonotype: The junction differs from germline at one of its ends, possibly a read error. This CDR3 is CASSLGGGASYEQYF. The CDR3 nucleotides are TGTGCTAGCAGCTTAGGAGGGGGCGCTTCCTACGAGCAGTACTTC. V is TRBV7-7 and J is TRBJ2-7, with D possibly TRBD1 on 7 matching bases. Germline-derived CDR1 and CDR2 are SSHAT and FNYEAQ (reference sequence). CDR3 size: 15 residues.

The chain carries TRBV24-1 and TRBJ2-3; a weak D match, TRBD1 (5 bases). V shed 4 bases and J shed 4 bases, with 11 bases lying between them. This CDR3 is 14 amino acids long. Germline V lookup: CDR1 KGHDR, CDR2 SFDVKD. DNA of the CDR3: TGTGCCACCAGTGAAAGGGGCAGATCAGATACGCAGTATTTT. It is translated as CATSERGRSDTQYF.

This rearrangement joins TRBV3-1 to TRBJ1-2; 9 positions agree with TRBD1. This CDR3 comprises 16 residues. CDR1 and CDR2 (germline): LGHDT, YNNKEL (reference sequence). J was trimmed by 8 bases and V by 3 bases; bases with no gene match: 13. CDR3 loop: CASSHLGTGTKGGYTF. In nucleotides, the CDR3 is TGTGCCAGCAGCCACCTAGGGACAGGGACTAAAGGAGGCTACACCTTC. Together with reference TRBV3-1 and TRBJ1-2, the CDR3 gives the full variable domain: DTAVSQTPKYLVTQMGNDKSIKCEQNLGHDTMYWYKQDSKKFLKIMFSYNNKELIINETVPNRFSPKSPDKAHLNLHINSLELGDSAVYFCASSHLGTGTKGGYTFGSGTRLTVV.

This clonotype was counted between two and nine times. This rearrangement joins TRBV7-9 to TRBJ2-1; unclear D gene. Germline values: CDR1 SEHNR, CDR2 FQNEAQ (reference sequence). The CDR3 is made up of 14 amino acids. Trimming pared 6 bases from V and 5 bases from J, leaving 14 bases between. The CDR3 sequence is CASSVVSEHNEQFF. CDR3 nucleotide sequence: TGTGCCAGCAGTGTGGTGTCGGAACACAATGAGCAGTTCTTC.

This clonotype was recorded a few times. The V gene is TRBV12-3 or TRBV12-4, the J gene TRBJ1-5; tentative D call: TRBD1 (5 bases). V was pared by 6 bases and J by 8 bases, with 17 bases between. The CDR3 totals 14 residues. The CDR3 spells CASSKPGLQKPQHF. CDR3 bases: TGTGCCAGCAGCAAACCGGGACTCCAGAAGCCCCAGCATTTT.

The J gene is TRBJ1-1, the V gene TRBV7-3; no clear D gene. V lost 1 base and J lost 4, with 13 bases in between. The CDR3 totals 15 residues. Germline V lookup: CDR1 SGHTA, CDR2 FQGTGA. The CDR3 nucleotides read TGTGCCAGCAGCTTAATCCGAGGGTACGGCACTGAAGCTTTCTTT. Amino acid sequence: CASSLIRGYGTEAFF.